This TCR beta chain was documented in a study of T cells in Graves' hyperthyroidism and ophthalmopathy. This CDR3 contains 16 residues. Germline CDR1 SNHLY, CDR2 FYNNEI. The V and J ends lost 7 bases and 3 bases, in that order; junction bases with no gene match: 7. General study results and limits: Ophthalmopathy onset followed model prediction by a median about 6.5 months.

The source material, RNA transcripts, was used to amplify TCR beta CDR3 regions. First-round RT-PCR targeting the TCR CDR3 was performed with the HTBI primer set. TCRdb itself ran the multiplex PCR reads through MiXCR, one entry per CDR3 protein. The sample carries some 760,000 distinct CDR3 sequences, roughly 15% recorded once. This clonotype occurred many times. Its specificity is unknown. The sequence was collected from a woman between 18 and 29 years old with Graves' hyperthyroidism. Sequenced: blood. The chain combines TRBV2 with TRBJ2-3; 13 bases agree with TRBD2. The DNA of the CDR3 is TGTGCCAGCAAGGGGACTAGCGGGATGAGGACAGATACGCAGTATTTT. Translated: CASKGTSGMRTDTQYF.